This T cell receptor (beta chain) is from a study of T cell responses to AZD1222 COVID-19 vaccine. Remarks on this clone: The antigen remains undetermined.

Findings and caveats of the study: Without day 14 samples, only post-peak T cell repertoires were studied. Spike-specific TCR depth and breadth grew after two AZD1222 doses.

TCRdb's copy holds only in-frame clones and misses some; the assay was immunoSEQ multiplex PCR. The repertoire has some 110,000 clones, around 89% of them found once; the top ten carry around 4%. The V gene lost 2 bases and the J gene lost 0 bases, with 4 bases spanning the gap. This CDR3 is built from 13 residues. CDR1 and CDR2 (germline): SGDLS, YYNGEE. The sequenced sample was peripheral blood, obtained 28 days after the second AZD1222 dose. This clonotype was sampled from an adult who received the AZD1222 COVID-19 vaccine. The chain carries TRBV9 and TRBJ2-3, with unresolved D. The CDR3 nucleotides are TGTGCCAGCAGCGTCGTCAGCACAGATACGCAGTATTTT. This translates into CASSVVSTDTQYF.